Listed here is a single T cell receptor (beta chain). This specimen comes from a study of control samples from healthy donors and cancer patients. Germline values: CDR1 WNHNN, CDR2 SYGVQD (reference sequence). CDR3 size: 13 residues. The germline V and J ends were trimmed by 8 bases and 4 bases, with 14 bases remaining between them. Here immunoSEQ multiplex PCR was the method, and the copy in TCRdb shows in-frame clones only, minus some. The repertoire holds some 150,000 clones, with less than 95% as singletons. The chain carries TRBV10-1 and TRBJ1-1; D is uncertain. The sample consisted of blood. The source is a man between 18 and 29 years old in good health. The CDR3 DNA follows: TGCGCCAGCTCCGGGAGCTCGGGCACTGAAGCTTTCTTT. It encodes CASSGSSGTEAFF.